This TCR beta chain was retrieved from a study of T-cell reconstitution after alpha-beta-depleted transplantation in children. This clonotype showed up many times. Using unique molecular identifiers, the investigators prepared the TCRbeta library. TCRdb reprocessed the PCR reads via MiXCR and lists one record per CDR3 protein. Here the sample spans fewer than 500,000 distinct CDR3 sequences, 43% being singletons. This specimen consisted of PBMCs, obtained before TCRalphabeta/CD19-depleted stem cell transplant. This clonotype originated in a girl aged 2-10 years with aplastic anemia, due to receive a stem cell transplant.

For the CDR3, the DNA is TGCAGCGTTGAAGATCCGGGGACAGGGCCCTACGAGCAGTACTTC. Amino acid sequence: CSVEDPGTGPYEQYF. The rearrangement uses TRBV29-1 and TRBJ2-7; 9 nucleotides match TRBD1. The CDR3 runs 15 residues. V trimming: 0 bases; J trimming: 2 bases; junction bases outside the gene matches: 5. Germline V gives CDR1 SQVTM, CDR2 ANQGSEA.